This T cell receptor beta chain is from a study of T cells in Graves' hyperthyroidism and ophthalmopathy. General observations from the study: The model's output predicted ophthalmopathy at a median of roughly 6.9 months prior to onset.

RNA transcripts yielded amplified TCR beta CDR3 regions. First-round RT-PCR targeting the TCR CDR3 was performed with the HTBI primer set. TCRdb fed the multiplex PCR reads into MiXCR, producing one record per CDR3 protein. Of about 510,000 distinct CDR3 sequences in the sample, about 46% are singletons; the top ten hold about two fifths. Many counts were recorded for this clonotype. Its antigen is unknown. Orbital computed tomography, thyroid ultrasound, serum thyroxine and TRAb, and clinical symptoms together informed the diagnoses. Germline CDR1 is LGHNA and CDR2 is YNFKEQ. The ends were cut back, 2 bases at V and 6 bases at J, with 11 bases in the middle. The CDR3 extends over 13 amino acids.

The rearrangement links TRBV4-2 to TRBJ2-7, with D possibly matching TRBD2 (5 bases). The sequenced material came from peripheral blood or thyroid tissue (not recorded which). The origin of this receptor is an adult woman with Graves' disease, either hyperthyroidism or ophthalmopathy (not recorded which). The CDR3 spells CASSQPRRAEQYF. The CDR3, as DNA: TGTGCCAGCAGCCAACCTAGGCGGGCCGAGCAGTACTTC.